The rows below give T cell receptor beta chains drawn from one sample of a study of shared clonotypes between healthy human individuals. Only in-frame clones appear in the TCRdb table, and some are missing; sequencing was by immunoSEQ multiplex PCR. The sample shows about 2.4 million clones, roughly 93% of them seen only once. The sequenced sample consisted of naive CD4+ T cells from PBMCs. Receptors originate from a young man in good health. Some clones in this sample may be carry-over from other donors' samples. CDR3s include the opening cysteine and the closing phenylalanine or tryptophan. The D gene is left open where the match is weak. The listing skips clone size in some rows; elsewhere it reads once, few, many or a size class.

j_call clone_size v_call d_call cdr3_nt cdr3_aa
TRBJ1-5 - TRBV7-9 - TGTGCCAGCAGCTATTTCGCTCAGCCCCAGCATTTT CASSYFAQPQHF
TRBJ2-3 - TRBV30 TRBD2 TGTGCCTGCCGGATCGGACTAGTCGGCACAGATACGCAGTATTTT CACRIGLVGTDTQYF
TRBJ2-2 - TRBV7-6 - TGTGCCAGCAGCTTAGGACCAGGGAGGGGGGAGCTGTTTTTT CASSLGPGRGELFF
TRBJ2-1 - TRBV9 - TGTGCCAGCAGCGTTAGGGTCAGGGGTGAGCAGTTCTTC CASSVRVRGEQFF
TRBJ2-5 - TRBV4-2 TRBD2 TGTGCCAGCAGCCAAGGGCATTTCCGGGAGGGCCGGATCGGAGAGACCCAGTACTTC CASSQGHFREGRIGETQYF
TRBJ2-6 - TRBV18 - TGTGCCAGCTCACCGGGCGTTGCTGGGGCCAACGTCCTGACTTTC CASSPGVAGANVLTF
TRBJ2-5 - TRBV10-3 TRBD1 TGTGCCATCAGTGAGACAGGGGGCTTAGGGGAGACCCAGTACTTC CAISETGGLGETQYF
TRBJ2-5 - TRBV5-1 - TGCGCCAGCAGCTTAGCGGCACTACAAGAGACCCAGTACTTC CASSLAALQETQYF
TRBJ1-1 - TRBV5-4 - TGTGCCAGCAGCTTGGTCGGGGCTTCCGAAGCTTTCTTT CASSLVGASEAFF
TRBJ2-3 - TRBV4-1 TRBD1 TGCGCCAGCAGCCAAGTCCGACAGGGGGGGAGCACAGATACGCAGTATTTT CASSQVRQGGSTDTQYF
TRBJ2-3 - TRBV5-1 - TGCGCCAGCAGCTCACAACTACCAACAGATACGCAGTATTTT CASSSQLPTDTQYF
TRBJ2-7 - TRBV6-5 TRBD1 TGTGCCAGCACTCAGGGACAGGGGCGTTACGAGCAGTACTTC CASTQGQGRYEQYF
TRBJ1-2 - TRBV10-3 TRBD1 TGTGCCGTCAGTGTACAGGGGGCTGGGGGCTACACCTTC CAVSVQGAGGYTF
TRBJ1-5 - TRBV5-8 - TGTGCCAGCAGCGTACTGGGTAATCAGCCCCAGCATTTT CASSVLGNQPQHF
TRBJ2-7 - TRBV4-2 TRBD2 TGTGCCAGCAGACCTAGCGGGAGGGTCTCCTACGAGCAGTACTTC CASRPSGRVSYEQYF
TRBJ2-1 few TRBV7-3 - TGTGCCAGCAGCTTACAGGGGAGCTCCTACAATGAGCAGTTCTTC CASSLQGSSYNEQFF
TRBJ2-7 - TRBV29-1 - TGCAGCGTTGATTGGGGCTACGAGCAGTACTTC CSVDWGYEQYF
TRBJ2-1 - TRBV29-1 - TGCAGCGCTGGGACGGCTGTGACCTACAATGAGCAGTTCTTC CSAGTAVTYNEQFF
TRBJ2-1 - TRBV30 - TGTGCCTGGAGTGTAAGGGGGGGCGATGAGCAGTTCTTC CAWSVRGGDEQFF
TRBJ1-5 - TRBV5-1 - TGCGCCAGCAGCTTGACGGAGGGTGGGAATCAGCCCCAGCATTTT CASSLTEGGNQPQHF
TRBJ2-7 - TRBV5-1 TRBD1 TGCGCCAGCAGCTTGGAGGGGGCCGGCGAGCAGTACTTC CASSLEGAGEQYF
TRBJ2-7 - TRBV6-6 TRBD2 TGTGCCAGCAGGGGAGGGTCCTCCTACGAGCAGTACTTC CASRGGSSYEQYF
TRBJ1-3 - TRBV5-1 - TGCGCCAGCAGCTGGGGTGGGACGCCAGGGACTCCTGGAAACACCATATATTTT CASSWGGTPGTPGNTIYF